What follows are 18 T cell receptor beta chains derived from one specimen sequenced in a study of cytomegalovirus exposure and HLA in healthy donors. Primers included in the PCR were 60 Vbeta and 13 Jbeta primers. Profiled with immunoSEQ multiplex PCR; TCRdb holds only in-frame clones, not every one. Its listing shows 200,000 to 250,000 clones. The specimen was PBMCs. The receptor set was obtained from a girl between 2 and 10 years old in good health and CMV-seropositive.

This chain uses TRBV7-6 with TRBJ2-1; perhaps TRBD2 as D (7 bases). Trimming pared 2 bases from V and 8 bases from J, leaving 19 bases between. The CDR3 is 16 amino acids. Germline lookup yields CDR1 SGHVS and CDR2 FNYEAQ. CDR3 region: CASSLWGAGVRDEQFF. CDR3 DNA sequence: TGTGCCAGCAGCTTATGGGGGGCGGGAGTGAGGGATGAGCAGTTCTTC.

The V gene is TRBV18, the J gene TRBJ1-4; a weak D match, TRBD1 (5 bases). The CDR3 runs to 14 residues. Germline V gene lookup returns CDR1 KGHSH and CDR2 LQKENI. Trimming left V 1 base short and J 6 bases short, with 9 bases between. This CDR3 reads CASSPRGDHEKLFF. In DNA form, the CDR3 reads TGTGCCAGCTCACCACGCGGGGACCATGAAAAACTGTTTTTT.

This rearrangement joins TRBV29-1 to TRBJ2-7; D not certain. Trimming stripped 4 bases from V and 0 bases from J, with 10 bases between. Per the germline V gene, CDR1 is SQVTM and CDR2 is ANQGSEA. This CDR3 spans 13 amino acids. The CDR3 protein is CSVAARLSYEQYF. In nucleotides, the CDR3 is TGCAGCGTTGCCGCCAGACTCTCCTACGAGCAGTACTTC.

V usage is TRBV11-2 and J usage is TRBJ2-1; TRBD2 is a possible D gene (6 bases). The CDR3 extends over 13 amino acids. Trimming took 7 bases from V and 9 from J, leaving 16 bases between them. The germline V gene encodes CDR1 SGHAT and CDR2 FQNNGV. CDR3 in DNA: TGTGCCAGCACTCGCTTGGGGCGGGGTGAGCAGTTCTTC. This sequence encodes CASTRLGRGEQFF.

The V gene is TRBV28, the J gene TRBJ2-7, with 8 positions matching TRBD1. Germline trimming cut 3 bases from V and 3 bases from J; bases unmatched to any gene: 7. Looked up from germline, CDR1 is MDHEN and CDR2 is SYDVKM. The CDR3 contains 15 residues. CDR3 bases: TGTGCCAGCAGTTTTCCCCGAGACAGGGGCTACGAGCAGTACTTC. This gives the protein CASSFPRDRGYEQYF. The full variable domain, completed using reference TRBV28 and TRBJ2-7, is DVKVTQSSRYLVKRTGEKVFLECVQDMDHENMFWYRQDPGLGLRLIYFSYDVKMKEKGDIPEGYSVSREKKERFSLILESASTNQTSMYLCASSFPRDRGYEQYFGPGTRLTVT.

The chain is built from TRBV6-5 and TRBJ1-2; 9 bases fit TRBD1. The germline gives CDR1 MNHEY, CDR2 SVGAGI. The CDR3 has 14 residues. V gave up 6 bases and J gave up 8 bases; unmatched junction bases: 10. Written as DNA, the CDR3 is TGTGCCAGCAGCCATAAAACAGGGGGCAGCGGCTACACCTTC. Its protein product is CASSHKTGGSGYTF.

The chain couples TRBV10-3 to TRBJ2-2; possibly TRBD1 for D (5 bases). This CDR3 is 17 amino acids long. V was cut by 4 bases and J by 3 bases, with 18 bases left in between. Germline assignment: CDR1 ENHRY and CDR2 SYGVKD. This CDR3 is CAISGVQGRDHTGELFF. The CDR3 DNA sequence: TGTGCCATCAGTGGGGTACAAGGCAGGGATCACACCGGGGAGCTGTTTTTT.

The CDR3 coding sequence is TGCGCCAGCAGCTTGCGGACTAGATTGAACACCGGGGAGCTGTTTTTT. Translation gives CASSLRTRLNTGELFF. The chain links TRBV5-1 to TRBJ2-2; TRBD2 matches 7 bases. The CDR3 runs to 16 residues. With 1 base clipped from V and 1 base from J, the junction kept 4 bases outside the gene matches. Germline V gene sequence: CDR1 SGHRS, CDR2 YFSETQ.

The V call is TRBV7-6, the J call TRBJ2-3; 8 bases match TRBD2. From germline, CDR1 is SGHVS and CDR2 FNYEAQ. The CDR3 is 19 residues long. J gave up 5 bases and V 5 bases, and 21 bases lay outside the gene matches. The CDR3 DNA is TGTGCCAGCAGCCTTATAGAGGGGGGAGCGGGAGAACTTATAGATACGCAGTATTTT. Its protein product is CASSLIEGGAGELIDTQYF.

The V and J genes are TRBV27 and TRBJ1-5, with TRBD1 as a possible D gene (5 bases). Germline values: CDR1 MNHEY, CDR2 SMNVEV (reference sequence). There are 14 residues in the CDR3. V was cut by 4 bases and J by 6 bases, with 13 bases left in between. CDR3 coding DNA: TGTGCCAGCAGTTCCTCAGGGTGGAGTCAGCCCCAGCATTTT. Protein product: CASSSSGWSQPQHF.

The V gene is TRBV27, the J gene TRBJ1-4; 8 bases are shared with TRBD1. Germline CDR1 is MNHEY and CDR2 is SMNVEV (reference sequence). This CDR3 is 16 amino acids long. V was pared by 4 bases and J by 8 bases, with 12 bases of the junction left unmatched. This CDR3 reads CASSSPGDRGYEKLFF. The CDR3 nucleotides read TGTGCCAGCAGTTCCCCAGGCGACAGGGGATACGAAAAACTGTTTTTT.

The rearrangement joins TRBV19 to TRBJ1-1; D perhaps matches TRBD1 (6 bases). Germline lookup yields CDR1 LNHDA and CDR2 SQIVND (reference sequence). This CDR3 region has 12 residues. V lost 8 bases and J lost 4, with 11 bases in between. Here the CDR3 reads CASVDRRTEAFF. The CDR3 region has the DNA TGTGCCAGTGTCGACAGGCGCACTGAAGCTTTCTTT. Full variable domain (outside the CDR3, taken from reference TRBV19 and TRBJ1-1): DGGITQSPKYLFRKEGQNVTLSCEQNLNHDAMYWYRQDPGQGLRLIYYSQIVNDFQKGDIAEGYSVSREKKESFPLTVTSAQKNPTAFYLCASVDRRTEAFFGQGTRLTVV.

The chain carries TRBV7-2 and TRBJ1-2; 7 positions agree with TRBD1. Trimming removed 1 base from V and 1 base from J; junction bases left unmatched: 12. Germline V gene lookup returns CDR1 SGHTA and CDR2 FQGNSA. This CDR3 region has 18 residues. CDR3 coding DNA: TGTGCCAGCAGCTTAGATGGAAGGGGGCTTGTAATTAACTATGGCTACACCTTC. Protein: CASSLDGRGLVINYGYTF.

The chain combines TRBV9 with TRBJ2-7; TRBD2 matches 7 bases. The J segment lost 2 bases and the V segment lost 0 bases, leaving 8 bases of the junction unmatched. The CDR3 runs to 16 residues. The V gene's germline CDR1 is SGDLS and CDR2 YYNGEE. The CDR3 sequence: CASSVARASGTYEQYF. In nucleotides, the CDR3 is TGTGCCAGCAGCGTAGCTAGGGCTAGCGGTACCTACGAGCAGTACTTC. The full variable domain, in which reference TRBV9 and TRBJ2-7 provide the parts outside the CDR3, is DSGVTQTPKHLITATGQRVTLRCSPRSGDLSVYWYQQSLDQGLQFLIQYYNGEERAKGNILERFSAQQFPDLHSELNLSSLELGDSALYFCASSVARASGTYEQYFGPGTRLTVT.

CDR3 DNA sequence: TGTGCCAGCAGCCTCGGGACAGGGGATGAAGCTTTCTTT. It translates to CASSLGTGDEAFF. V gene TRBV5-6 combines with J gene TRBJ1-1; 10 bases align to TRBD1. CDR3 length: 13 amino acids. Trimming took 4 bases from V and 7 from J; bases not matched to a gene: 4. Germline V CDR1 and CDR2: SGHDT, YYEEEE. The full variable domain, in which reference TRBV5-6 and TRBJ1-1 provide the parts outside the CDR3, is DAGVTQSPTHLIKTRGQQVTLRCSPKSGHDTVSWYQQALGQGPQFIFQYYEEEERQRGNFPDRFSGHQFPNYSSELNVNALLLGDSALYLCASSLGTGDEAFFGQGTRLTVV.

CDR3 DNA sequence: TGTGCCAGCAGGAGGACTAGCGGGAGAAATGAGCAGTTCTTC. It codes for CASRRTSGRNEQFF. This chain connects TRBV6-5 to TRBJ2-1; 13 bases are a match to TRBD2. This CDR3 contains 14 residues. Germline V lookup: CDR1 MNHEY, CDR2 SVGAGI. V trimming: 6 bases; J trimming: 7 bases; junction bases outside the gene matches: 3.

The chain employs TRBV6-5 and TRBJ1-2; TRBD1 matches at 11 bases. Losses at the gene ends were 6 bases for V and 6 bases for J; bases not matched to a gene: 3. Germline CDR1 MNHEY, CDR2 SVGAGI. CDR3 length: 13 residues. The CDR3 is CASRAGQGDGYTF. CDR3 bases: TGTGCCAGCAGGGCGGGACAGGGGGATGGCTACACCTTC.

The chain combines TRBV6-1 with TRBJ2-7; TRBD2 aligns across 7 bases. V shed 11 bases and J 2 bases; nucleotides not matched to a gene: 9. CDR1 is MNHNS and CDR2 is SASEGT in the germline V gene. The CDR3 loop spans 13 amino acids. The CDR3 loop reads CAPPRGVPYEQYF. The CDR3 DNA follows: TGTGCCCCCCCCCGGGGGGTCCCCTACGAGCAGTACTTC.